This T cell receptor beta chain was identified in a study of neurological immune-mediated disorders. The CDR3 covers 16 residues. Germline-derived CDR1 and CDR2 are SGHRS and YFSETQ. V lost 3 bases, J lost 0 bases, and 7 bases stayed unmatched. Study-level results: Levels of TCR clonal expansion peaked in HTLV-1-associated myelopathy and reached their lowest in multiple sclerosis, under those of healthy controls.

Stored at -80 C, 2 million PBMCs were the source of the unsorted libraries. TCRdb redid the calling of the 5' RACE reads with MiXCR, one entry per CDR3 protein. The sample has 32,000 or so distinct CDR3 sequences; 9% to 13% are singletons. Ten or more counts support this clonotype. What it binds is not known. The clonotype was recovered from a woman aged 60-75 years in good health. Sequenced material: PBMCs. The V and J genes are TRBV5-1 and TRBJ2-3; 7 bases align to TRBD2. The CDR3 DNA reads as TGCGCCAGCAGCTGGGGTCTAGCGGAGAGCACAGATACGCAGTATTTT. This gives the protein CASSWGLAESTDTQYF.